This TCR beta chain appears in the sequencing data of a study of T cells after yellow fever vaccination. Study-level background: Fractions with few cells were prepared using SMART-Seq v4 Ultra Low Input.

MiXCR, applied by TCRdb to the 5' RACE reads, yields one record per CDR3 protein. Found here are 500,000 to 650,000 distinct CDR3 sequences, approximately 13% of them singletons; the top ten hold 15%. This clonotype was seen more than once but under ten times. This clonotype originated in a man aged 30-40 years who received the YFV17D yellow fever vaccine. The sequencing here drew on PBMCs, taken on the day of the yellow fever booster vaccination.

As DNA, the CDR3 is TGCGCCAGCAGCGTGGGGCCCCTCACAGATACGCAGTATTTT. Its protein is CASSVGPLTDTQYF. The chain has TRBV5-1 and TRBJ2-3; D might be TRBD1 (5 bases). The CDR3 loop spans 14 amino acids. CDR1 and CDR2 (germline): SGHRS, YFSETQ. V was shortened by 4 bases and J by 2 bases, with 11 bases between the two germline ends.